This T cell receptor (beta chain) was sequenced in a study of T cells in Graves' hyperthyroidism and ophthalmopathy. Study-level results: Most thyroid clonotypes that were expanded above 0.001 also turned up in blood.

This CDR3 contains 15 residues. The V gene end was trimmed by 3 bases and the J gene end by 3 bases; junction bases not matched to a gene: 8. Germline V CDR1 and CDR2: DFQATT, SNEGSKA (reference sequence). Stable Graves' hyperthyroidism meant no ophthalmopathy progression within 18 months. Amplification yielded TCR beta CDR3 regions, with RNA transcripts as the source. Carried out on the TCR CDR3, a first-round RT-PCR used the HTBI primer set. From the multiplex PCR reads, TCRdb called clonotypes with MiXCR, one entry per CDR3 protein. The sample holds 550,000 to 800,000 distinct CDR3 sequences; about 18% are singletons and the top ten take roughly a sixth. This clonotype came up many times. Its antigen is unknown.

The TCR originated in a man in his forties or fifties with Graves' hyperthyroidism. The rearrangement uses TRBV20-1 and TRBJ2-1, with 7 bases that match TRBD2. The sequenced material came from blood. DNA for the CDR3: TGCAGTGCTAGGGGTCGGGGAGGGAACTACAATGAGCAGTTCTTC. Its protein product is CSARGRGGNYNEQFF.